This T cell receptor (beta chain) was documented in a study of vaccination effects on CD4 cells after COVID-19. As to this clone: Its antigen is as yet unknown.

After less than twelve days in culture, the CD4+ T cells were isolated. All participants had two doses of either the BNT162b2 or mRNA-1273 vaccine. The germline V and J ends were trimmed by 5 bases and 3 bases, with 8 bases remaining between them. CDR1 and CDR2 (germline): ENHRY, SYGVKD. This CDR3 has 12 amino acids. The assay was immunoSEQ multiplex PCR, and TCRdb's table has in-frame clones only and misses some. Here the sample spans about 9,700 clones, about three quarters being singletons. General observations from the study: There were few convalescent patients in the study and no early post-infection timepoints. Marked clonal contraction was seen late after vaccination (in both infection- and vaccine-induced clones).

The J gene is TRBJ2-7, the V gene TRBV10-3; D is possibly TRBD1 (5 bases). This material consisted of CD4+ T cells from PBMCs cultured without peptide, taken after COVID-19 vaccination. This TCR was sampled from a human donor who received a COVID-19 vaccine. The DNA of the CDR3 is TGTGCCATCAGTTTTGACAGCTACGAGCAGTACTTC. It specifies CAISFDSYEQYF.